This T cell receptor beta chain was sequenced in a study of shared clonotypes between healthy human individuals. As for the study in general: Per donor, three plates held CD4 naive cells, three held CD4 memory, two held CD8 naive and one held CD8 memory. Study conclusions and caveats: Sampling covered blood only; tissue repertoires likely differ. Naive subsets tended to show greater estimated richness than memory subsets.

Naive CD8 cells lacked CD45RO, underwent positive selection for CCR7 and left out terminally differentiated effector memory CD45RA+ cells. Germline CDR1 MNHEY, CDR2 SMNVEV (reference sequence). This CDR3 spans 16 amino acids. V shed 2 bases and J 5 bases; nucleotides not matched to a gene: 1. Genomic DNA per cell subset filled all wells of several immunoSEQ plates. Produced via immunoSEQ multiplex PCR; TCRdb's table is partial and in-frame only. The table records about 2.2 million clones, around 93% of them present only once. Regarding this clone: The antigen is unknown. The identical CDR3 is also encoded by other nucleotide sequences in the sample.

This rearrangement joins TRBV27 to TRBJ2-2, with TRBD2 matching over 14 bases. This sequence was found in a man younger than 30 in good health. Some clones in this sample may be carry-over from other donors' samples. The sequencing sample was made of naive CD8+ T cells from PBMCs. The DNA for the CDR3 is TGTGCCAGCAGTTTAGGACTAGCGGGAGGAACCGGGGAGCTGTTTTTT. It encodes CASSLGLAGGTGELFF.